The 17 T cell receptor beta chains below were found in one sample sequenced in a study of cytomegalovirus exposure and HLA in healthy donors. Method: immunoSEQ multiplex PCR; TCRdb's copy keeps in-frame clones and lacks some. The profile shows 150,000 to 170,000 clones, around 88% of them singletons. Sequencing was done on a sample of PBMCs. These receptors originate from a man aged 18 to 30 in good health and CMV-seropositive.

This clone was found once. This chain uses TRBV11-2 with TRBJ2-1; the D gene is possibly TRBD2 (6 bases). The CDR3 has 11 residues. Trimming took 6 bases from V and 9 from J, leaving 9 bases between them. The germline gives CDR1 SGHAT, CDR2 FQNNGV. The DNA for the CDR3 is TGTGCCAGCAGTAAAGCGGGTGAGCAGTTCTTC. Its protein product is CASSKAGEQFF.

CDR3 sequence: CASSRGGATEAFF. CDR3 sequence (DNA): TGTGCCAGCAGCAGGGGTGGGGCCACTGAAGCTTTCTTT. This chain links TRBV5-6 with TRBJ1-1, with a tentative D call TRBD1 (5 bases). Germline CDR1 and CDR2: SGHDT and YYEEEE. Trimming removed 4 bases from V and 4 bases from J, with 11 bases in between. The CDR3 contains 13 residues.

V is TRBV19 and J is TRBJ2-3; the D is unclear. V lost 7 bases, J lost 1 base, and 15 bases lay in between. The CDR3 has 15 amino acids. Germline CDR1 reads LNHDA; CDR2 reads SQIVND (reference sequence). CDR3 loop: CASIDHSRGTDTQYF. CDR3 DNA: TGTGCCAGTATAGATCATAGCCGGGGCACAGATACGCAGTATTTT.

DNA for the CDR3: TGTGCCAGCGCTCCCGCGGGACTAGCGTATGAGCAGTTCTTC. It translates to CASAPAGLAYEQFF. This rearrangement joins TRBV7-2 to TRBJ2-1, with 10 positions matching TRBD2. The CDR3 contains 14 residues. Germline lookup yields CDR1 SGHTA and CDR2 FQGNSA. After removal of 8 bases from V and 8 bases from J, the junction contained 9 bases not matched to a gene.

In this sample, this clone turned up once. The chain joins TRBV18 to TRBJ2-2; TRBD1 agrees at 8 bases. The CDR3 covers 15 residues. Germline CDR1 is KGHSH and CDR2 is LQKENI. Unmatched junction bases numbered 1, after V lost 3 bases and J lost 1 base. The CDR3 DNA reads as TGTGCCAGCTCACCCGGGACAGGGAACACCGGGGAGCTGTTTTTT. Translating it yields CASSPGTGNTGELFF.

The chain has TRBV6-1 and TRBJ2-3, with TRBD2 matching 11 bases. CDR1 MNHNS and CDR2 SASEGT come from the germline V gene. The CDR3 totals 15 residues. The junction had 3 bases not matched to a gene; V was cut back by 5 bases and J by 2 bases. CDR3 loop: CASSTGLADTDTQYF. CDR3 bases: TGTGCCAGCAGTACGGGACTAGCGGACACAGATACGCAGTATTTT.

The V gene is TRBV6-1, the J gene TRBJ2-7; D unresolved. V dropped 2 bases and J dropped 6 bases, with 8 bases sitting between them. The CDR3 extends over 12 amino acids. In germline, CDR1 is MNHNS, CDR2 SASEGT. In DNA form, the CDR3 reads TGTGCCAGCAGTGAATCCTTTTCCGAGCAGTACTTC. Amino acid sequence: CASSESFSEQYF.

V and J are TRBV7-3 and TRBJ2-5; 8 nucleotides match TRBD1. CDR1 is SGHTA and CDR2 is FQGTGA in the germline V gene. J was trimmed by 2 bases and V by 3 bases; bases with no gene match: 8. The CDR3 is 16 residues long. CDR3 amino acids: CASSFAGTGSQETQYF. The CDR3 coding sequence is TGTGCCAGCAGCTTCGCGGGGACAGGTTCTCAAGAGACCCAGTACTTC. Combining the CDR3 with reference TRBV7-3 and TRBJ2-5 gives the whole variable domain GAGVSQTPSNKVTEKGKYVELRCDPISGHTALYWYRQSLGQGPEFLIYFQGTGAADDSGLPNDRFFAVRPEGSVSTLKIQRTERGDSAVYLCASSFAGTGSQETQYFGPGTRLLVL.

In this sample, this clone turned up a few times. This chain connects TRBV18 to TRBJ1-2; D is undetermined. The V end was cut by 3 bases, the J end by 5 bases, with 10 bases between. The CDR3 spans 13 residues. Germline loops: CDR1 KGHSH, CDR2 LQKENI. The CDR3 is CASSPGLGYGYTF. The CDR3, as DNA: TGTGCCAGCTCACCCGGACTCGGGTATGGCTACACCTTC.

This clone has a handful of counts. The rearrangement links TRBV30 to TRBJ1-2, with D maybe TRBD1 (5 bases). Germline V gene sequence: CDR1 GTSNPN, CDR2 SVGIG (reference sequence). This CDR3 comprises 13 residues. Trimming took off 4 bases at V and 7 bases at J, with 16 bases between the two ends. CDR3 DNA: TGTGCCTGGAAGTTTGGGGGGGTTTCTGGCTACACCTTC. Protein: CAWKFGGVSGYTF.

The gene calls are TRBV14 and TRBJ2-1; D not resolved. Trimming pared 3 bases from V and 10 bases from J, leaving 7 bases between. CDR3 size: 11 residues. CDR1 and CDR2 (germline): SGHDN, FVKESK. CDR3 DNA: TGTGCCAGCAGCCACGGGTGGGAGCAGTTCTTC. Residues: CASSHGWEQFF.

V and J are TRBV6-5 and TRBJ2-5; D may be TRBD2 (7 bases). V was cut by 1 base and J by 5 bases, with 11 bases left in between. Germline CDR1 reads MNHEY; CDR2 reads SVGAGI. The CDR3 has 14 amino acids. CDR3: CASSYYGGLETQYF. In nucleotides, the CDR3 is TGTGCCAGCAGTTACTACGGGGGGCTGGAGACCCAGTACTTC.

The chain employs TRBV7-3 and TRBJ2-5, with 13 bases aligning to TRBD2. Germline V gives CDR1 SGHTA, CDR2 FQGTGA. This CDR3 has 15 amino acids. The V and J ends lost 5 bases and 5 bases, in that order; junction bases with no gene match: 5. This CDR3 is CASSTSGGAKETQYF. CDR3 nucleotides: TGTGCCAGCAGCACTAGCGGGGGGGCCAAGGAGACCCAGTACTTC.

CDR3 nucleotides: TGTGCCAGCAGCCCCGGACTGGAAGAGACCCAGTACTTC. Protein: CASSPGLEETQYF. The chain combines TRBV27 with TRBJ2-5, with TRBD2 as a possible D gene (5 bases). This CDR3 is built from 13 residues. With 6 bases removed from V and 3 bases from J, the gap between germline ends came to 11 bases. CDR1 MNHEY and CDR2 SMNVEV come from the germline V gene (reference sequence).

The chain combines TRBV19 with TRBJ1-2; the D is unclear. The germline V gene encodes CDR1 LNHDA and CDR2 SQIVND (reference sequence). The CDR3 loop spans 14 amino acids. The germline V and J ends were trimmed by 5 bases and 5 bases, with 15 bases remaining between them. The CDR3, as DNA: TGTGCCAGTAGTGGTAGGACGGGAGAATATGGCTACACCTTC. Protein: CASSGRTGEYGYTF.

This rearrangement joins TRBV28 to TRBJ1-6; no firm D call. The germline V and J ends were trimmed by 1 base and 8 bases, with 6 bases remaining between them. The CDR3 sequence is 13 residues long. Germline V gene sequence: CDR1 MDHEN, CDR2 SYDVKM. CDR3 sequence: CASSLLADSPLHF. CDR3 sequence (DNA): TGTGCCAGCAGTTTATTAGCGGATTCACCCCTCCACTTT.

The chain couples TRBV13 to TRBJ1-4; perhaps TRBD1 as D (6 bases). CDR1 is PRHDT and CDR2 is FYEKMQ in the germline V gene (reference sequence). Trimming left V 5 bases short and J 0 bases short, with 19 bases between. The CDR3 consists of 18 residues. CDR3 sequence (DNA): TGTGCCAGCAGCCCGGGGGGCAAACACATTGCAACTAATGAAAAACTGTTTTTT. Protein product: CASSPGGKHIATNEKLFF.